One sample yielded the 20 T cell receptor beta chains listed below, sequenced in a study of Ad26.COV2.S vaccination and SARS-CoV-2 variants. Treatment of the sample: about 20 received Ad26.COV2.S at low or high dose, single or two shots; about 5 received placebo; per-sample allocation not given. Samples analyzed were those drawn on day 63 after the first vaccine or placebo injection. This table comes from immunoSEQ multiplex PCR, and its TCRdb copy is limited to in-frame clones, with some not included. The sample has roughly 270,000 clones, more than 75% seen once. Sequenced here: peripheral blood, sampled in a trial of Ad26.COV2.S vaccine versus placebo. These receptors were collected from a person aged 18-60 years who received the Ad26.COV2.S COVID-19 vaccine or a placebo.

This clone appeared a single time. Written as DNA, the CDR3 is TGTGCCAGCAGCATTGGCCTTCTCCGCACAGATACGCAGTATTTT. Translating gives CASSIGLLRTDTQYF. The V call is TRBV7-2, the J call TRBJ2-3, with D unresolved. V lost 5 bases to trimming and J lost 1 base, with 13 bases between them. There are 15 residues in the CDR3. Germline CDR1 and CDR2: SGHTA and FQGNSA.

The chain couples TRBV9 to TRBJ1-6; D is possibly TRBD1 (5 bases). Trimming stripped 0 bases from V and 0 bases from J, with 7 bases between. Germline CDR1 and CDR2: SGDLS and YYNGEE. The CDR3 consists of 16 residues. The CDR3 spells CASSVEGSSYNSPLHF. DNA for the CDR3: TGTGCCAGCAGCGTAGAGGGGAGCTCCTATAATTCACCCCTCCACTTT.

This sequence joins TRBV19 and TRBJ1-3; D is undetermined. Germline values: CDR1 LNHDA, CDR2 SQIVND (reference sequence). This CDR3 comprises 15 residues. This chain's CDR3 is CATNPTFSSGNTIYF. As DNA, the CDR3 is TGTGCTACGAACCCTACATTCTCCTCTGGAAACACCATATATTTT.

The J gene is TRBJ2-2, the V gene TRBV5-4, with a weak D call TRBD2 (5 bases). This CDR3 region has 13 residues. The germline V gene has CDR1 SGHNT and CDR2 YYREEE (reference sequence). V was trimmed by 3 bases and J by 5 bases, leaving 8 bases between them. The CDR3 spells CASSSGLTGELFF. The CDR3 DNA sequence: TGTGCCAGCAGCTCCGGACTTACCGGGGAGCTGTTTTTT.

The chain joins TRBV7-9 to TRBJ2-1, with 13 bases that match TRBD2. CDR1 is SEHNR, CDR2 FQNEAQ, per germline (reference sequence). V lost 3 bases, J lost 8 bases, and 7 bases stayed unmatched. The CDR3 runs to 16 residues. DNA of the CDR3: TGTGCCAGCAGCTTCCTTACTAGCGGGAGGGCCCATGAGCAGTTCTTC. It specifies CASSFLTSGRAHEQFF.

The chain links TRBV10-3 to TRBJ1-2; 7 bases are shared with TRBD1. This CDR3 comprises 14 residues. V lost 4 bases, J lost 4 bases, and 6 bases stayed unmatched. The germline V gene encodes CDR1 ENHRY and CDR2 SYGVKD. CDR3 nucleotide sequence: TGTGCCATCAGTGTTCAGGGGGAAGTCTATGGCTACACCTTC. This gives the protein CAISVQGEVYGYTF.

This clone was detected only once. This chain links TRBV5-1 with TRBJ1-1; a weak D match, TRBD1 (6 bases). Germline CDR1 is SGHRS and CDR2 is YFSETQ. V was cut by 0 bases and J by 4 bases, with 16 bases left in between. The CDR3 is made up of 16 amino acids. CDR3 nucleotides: TGCGCCAGCAGCTTGGGCCCCTCTAGAGGGGGCACTGAAGCTTTCTTT. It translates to CASSLGPSRGGTEAFF.

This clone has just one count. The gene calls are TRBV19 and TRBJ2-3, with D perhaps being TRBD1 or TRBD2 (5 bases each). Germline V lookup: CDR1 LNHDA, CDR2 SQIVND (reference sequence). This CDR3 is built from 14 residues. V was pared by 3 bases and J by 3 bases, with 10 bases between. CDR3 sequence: CASSIMGETDTQYF. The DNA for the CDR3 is TGTGCCAGTAGTATTATGGGGGAGACAGATACGCAGTATTTT.

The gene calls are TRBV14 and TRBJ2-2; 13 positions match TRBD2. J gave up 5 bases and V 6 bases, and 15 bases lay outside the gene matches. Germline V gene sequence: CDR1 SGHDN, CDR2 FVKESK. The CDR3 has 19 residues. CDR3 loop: CASRRPGLAGSEGTGELFF. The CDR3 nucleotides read TGTGCCAGCAGGAGACCGGGACTAGCGGGATCCGAGGGGACCGGGGAGCTGTTTTTT. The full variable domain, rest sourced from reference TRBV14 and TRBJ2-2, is EAGVTQFPSHSVIEKGQTVTLRCDPISGHDNLYWYRRVMGKEIKFLLHFVKESKQDESGMPNNRFLAERTGGTYSTLKVQPAELEDSGVYFCASRRPGLAGSEGTGELFFGEGSRLTVL.

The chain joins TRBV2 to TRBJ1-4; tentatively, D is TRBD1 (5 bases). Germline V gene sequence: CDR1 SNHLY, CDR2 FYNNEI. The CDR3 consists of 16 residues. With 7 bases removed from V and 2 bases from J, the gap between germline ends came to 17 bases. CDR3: CASTGRGGVTNEKLFF. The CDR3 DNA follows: TGTGCCAGCACGGGGCGCGGGGGTGTCACTAATGAAAAACTGTTTTTT.

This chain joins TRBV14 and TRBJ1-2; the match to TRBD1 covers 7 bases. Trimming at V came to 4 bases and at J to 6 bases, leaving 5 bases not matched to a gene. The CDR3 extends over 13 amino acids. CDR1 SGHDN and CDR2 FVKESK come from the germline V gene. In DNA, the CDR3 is TGTGCCAGCAGCCTCGGACAGGCAAATGGCTACACCTTC. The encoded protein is CASSLGQANGYTF.

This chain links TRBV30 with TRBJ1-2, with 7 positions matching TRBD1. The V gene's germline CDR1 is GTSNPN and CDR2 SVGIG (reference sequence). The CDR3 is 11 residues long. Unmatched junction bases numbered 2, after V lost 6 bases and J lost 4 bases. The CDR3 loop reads CACGTVYGYTF. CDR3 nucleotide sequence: TGTGCCTGCGGGACAGTCTATGGCTACACCTTC.

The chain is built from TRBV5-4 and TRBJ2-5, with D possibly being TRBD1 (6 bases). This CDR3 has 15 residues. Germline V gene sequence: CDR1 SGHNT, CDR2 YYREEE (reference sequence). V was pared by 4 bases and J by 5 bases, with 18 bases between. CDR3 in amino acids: CASSPPRGNQETQYF. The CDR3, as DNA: TGTGCCAGCAGCCCGCCTAGGGGGAATCAGGAGACCCAGTACTTC. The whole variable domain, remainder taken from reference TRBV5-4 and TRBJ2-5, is ETGVTQSPTHLIKTRGQQVTLRCSSQSGHNTVSWYQQALGQGPQFIFQYYREEENGRGNFPPRFSGLQFPNYSSELNVNALELDDSALYLCASSPPRGNQETQYFGPGTRLLVL.

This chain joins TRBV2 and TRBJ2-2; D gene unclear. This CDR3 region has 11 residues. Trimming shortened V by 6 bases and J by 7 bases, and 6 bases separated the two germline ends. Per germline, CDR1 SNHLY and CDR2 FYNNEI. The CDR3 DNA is TGTGCCAGCAGCGAATACGGGGAGCTGTTTTTT. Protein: CASSEYGELFF.

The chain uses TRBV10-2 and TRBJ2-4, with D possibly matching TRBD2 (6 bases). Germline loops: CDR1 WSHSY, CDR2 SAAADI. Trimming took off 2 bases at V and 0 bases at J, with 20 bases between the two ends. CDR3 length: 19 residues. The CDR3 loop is CASSEMAGRGKLAKNIQYF. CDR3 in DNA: TGCGCCAGCAGTGAGATGGCAGGCCGGGGGAAGCTAGCCAAAAACATTCAGTACTTC.

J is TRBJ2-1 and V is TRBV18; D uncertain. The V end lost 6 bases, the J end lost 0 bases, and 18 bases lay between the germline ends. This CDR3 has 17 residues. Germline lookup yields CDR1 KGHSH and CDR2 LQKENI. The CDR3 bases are TGTGCCAGCTCGCCCCTCGTGGCCGGAAGCTCCTACAATGAGCAGTTCTTC. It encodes CASSPLVAGSSYNEQFF.

The CDR3 DNA reads as TGTGCCAGGTCCCCCGACCAATGTGGACAGGGAGTCACCGGGGAGCTGTTTTTT. This codes for CARSPDQCGQGVTGELFF. The chain recombines TRBV9 with TRBJ2-2, with 8 bases aligning to TRBD1. Germline V gene data show CDR1 as SGDLS and CDR2 as YYNGEE. Trimming cost V 8 bases and J 4 bases; bases outside gene matches: 19. The CDR3 sequence is 18 residues long.

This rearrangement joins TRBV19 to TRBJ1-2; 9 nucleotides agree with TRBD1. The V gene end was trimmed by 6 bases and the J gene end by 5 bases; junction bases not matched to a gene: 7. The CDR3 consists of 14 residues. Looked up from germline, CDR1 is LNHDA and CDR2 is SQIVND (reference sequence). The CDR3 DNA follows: TGTGCCAGTAGCACCGGGACAGGGTGGTATGGCTACACCTTC. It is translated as CASSTGTGWYGYTF. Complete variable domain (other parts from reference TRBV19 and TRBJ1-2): DGGITQSPKYLFRKEGQNVTLSCEQNLNHDAMYWYRQDPGQGLRLIYYSQIVNDFQKGDIAEGYSVSREKKESFPLTVTSAQKNPTAFYLCASSTGTGWYGYTFGSGTRLTVV.

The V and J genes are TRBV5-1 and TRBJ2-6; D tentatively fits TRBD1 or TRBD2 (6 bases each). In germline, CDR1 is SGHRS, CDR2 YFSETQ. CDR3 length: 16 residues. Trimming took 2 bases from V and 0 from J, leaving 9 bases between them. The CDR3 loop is CASSLGGGSGANVLTF. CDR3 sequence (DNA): TGCGCCAGCAGCTTAGGAGGGGGCTCTGGGGCCAACGTCCTGACTTTC.

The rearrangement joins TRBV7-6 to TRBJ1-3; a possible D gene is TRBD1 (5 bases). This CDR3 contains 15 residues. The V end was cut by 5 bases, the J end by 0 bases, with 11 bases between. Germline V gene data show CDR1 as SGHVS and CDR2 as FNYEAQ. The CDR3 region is CASSQATASGNTIYF. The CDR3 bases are TGTGCCAGCAGCCAAGCGACAGCCTCTGGAAACACCATATATTTT.